The rows below give T cell receptor beta chains drawn from one sample of a study of T cells after yellow fever vaccination. MiXCR was run by TCRdb on the 5' RACE reads, yielding one entry per CDR3 protein. The sample includes 400,000 or so distinct CDR3 sequences, 6.2% seen only once; the top ten take roughly 15%. The specimen comprised PBMCs, sampled 5 days after the yellow fever booster vaccination. These receptors were obtained from a man younger than 40 who received the YFV17D yellow fever vaccine. Each CDR3 is given with its conserved first and last residue. D genes are given only for firm matches. Size tells how often a clone was seen (once, few, many) or the class of an expanded clone, and some rows leave it out.

J,V,size,D,CDR3,DNA
TRBJ2-1,TRBV27,many,TRBD2,CASSFIPSGGNEQFF,TGTGCCAGCAGTTTCATTCCTAGCGGGGGGAATGAGCAGTTCTTC
TRBJ2-1,TRBV5-1,few,TRBD1,CASSSQGANEQFF,TGCGCCAGCAGCTCTCAGGGGGCAAATGAGCAGTTCTTC
TRBJ2-3,TRBV28,-,-,CASSTSQGSRTDTQYF,TGTGCCAGCAGTACCTCCCAGGGTTCGAGGACAGATACGCAGTATTTT
TRBJ1-2,TRBV12-3/TRBV12-4,many,TRBD1,CASRRTGYGYTF,TGTGCCAGCAGACGGACAGGCTATGGCTACACCTTC
TRBJ1-5,TRBV5-5,few,-,CASSLEWSGFGQPQHF,TGTGCCAGCAGCTTGGAGTGGTCAGGGTTCGGACAGCCCCAGCATTTT
TRBJ2-7,TRBV20-1,-,TRBD2,CSARVPLAGGYEQYF,TGCAGTGCTAGAGTCCCCCTAGCGGGAGGCTACGAGCAGTACTTC
TRBJ2-3,TRBV12-3/TRBV12-4,-,-,CASSLGRRGADTQYF,TGTGCCAGCAGCCTTGGGCGGAGAGGGGCAGATACGCAGTATTTT
TRBJ2-7,TRBV5-1,many,-,CASSPGVATGERDYEQYF,TGCGCCAGCAGCCCGGGTGTGGCCACAGGGGAGCGGGACTACGAGCAGTACTTC
TRBJ1-5,TRBV29-1,few,-,CSVDGGGGNQPQHF,TGCAGCGTTGATGGGGGGGGTGGCAATCAGCCCCAGCATTTT
TRBJ2-1,TRBV5-1,-,-,CASSPRTTNEQFF,TGCGCCAGCAGCCCCAGGACTACCAATGAGCAGTTCTTC
TRBJ2-1,TRBV9,-,-,CASSVGAPPYNEQFF,TGTGCCAGCAGCGTAGGGGCGCCCCCCTACAATGAGCAGTTCTTC
TRBJ2-3,TRBV6-1,-,-,CAGQPGGGTDSQYF,TGTGCCGGCCAACCGGGAGGGGGCACAGATTCGCAGTATTTT
TRBJ2-1,TRBV29-1,many,-,CSVEPRSLTYNEQFF,TGCAGCGTTGAACCCCGCTCCCTGACCTACAATGAGCAGTTCTTC
TRBJ2-5,TRBV7-2,-,TRBD2,CASSPRTSGQETQYF,TGTGCCAGCAGCCCACGGACTAGCGGGCAAGAGACCCAGTACTTC
TRBJ2-7,TRBV7-2,many,-,CASSLVGGRSYEQYF,TGTGCCAGCAGCTTAGTAGGAGGGCGCTCCTACGAGCAGTACTTC
TRBJ2-3,TRBV4-3,few,-,CASSQAAGTDTQYF,TGCGCCAGCAGCCAAGCGGCCGGCACAGATACGCAGTATTTT
TRBJ2-1,TRBV3-1,few,TRBD2,CASSQDRGGGFSYNEQFF,TGTGCCAGCAGCCAAGATAGGGGCGGGGGGTTCTCCTACAATGAGCAGTTCTTC
TRBJ1-1,TRBV11-2,few,-,CASSSPSGPEAFF,TGTGCCAGCAGCTCGCCAAGCGGCCCTGAAGCTTTCTTT
TRBJ2-3,TRBV12-3/TRBV12-4,few,TRBD2,CASSSLAEITDTQYF,TGTGCCAGCAGTTCTCTAGCGGAAATTACAGATACGCAGTATTTT
TRBJ2-7,TRBV7-2,many,TRBD1,CASSLTGGRNEQYF,TGTGCCAGCAGCTTAACAGGGGGTAGGAACGAGCAGTACTTC
TRBJ2-7,TRBV3-1,-,-,CASSHLDRAPYEQYF,TGTGCCAGCAGCCACTTAGACCGGGCCCCCTACGAGCAGTACTTC
TRBJ2-7,TRBV10-1,many,TRBD1,CASSPRGQLYEQYF,TGCGCCAGCAGCCCACGGGGACAGCTCTACGAGCAGTACTTC
TRBJ2-2,TRBV7-2,many,-,CASSPSVGELFF,TGTGCCAGCAGCCCGAGCGTTGGGGAGCTGTTTTTT
TRBJ2-3,TRBV14,few,TRBD2,CASSLDGTRGTDTQYF,TGTGCCAGCAGCCTCGACGGGACTAGGGGCACAGATACGCAGTATTTT
TRBJ2-5,TRBV5-1,-,TRBD2,CASSIISGRAETQYF,TGCGCCAGCAGCATCATTAGCGGGAGGGCCGAGACCCAGTACTTC
TRBJ2-2,TRBV2,many,-,CASSADSVGTGELFF,TGTGCCAGCAGTGCCGACAGTGTCGGGACCGGGGAGCTGTTTTTT
TRBJ2-1,TRBV7-9,few,-,CASSLASRADNEQFF,TGTGCCAGCAGCTTAGCGTCGAGGGCGGACAATGAGCAGTTCTTC
TRBJ2-7,TRBV28,-,-,CASLNDSHEQYF,TGTGCCAGTTTGAATGACAGCCACGAGCAGTACTTC
TRBJ2-3,TRBV29-1,many,TRBD2,CSVEGGLAGRSLDTQYF,TGCAGCGTTGAAGGCGGGCTAGCGGGAAGAAGTTTAGATACGCAGTATTTT
TRBJ1-3,TRBV12-3/TRBV12-4,many,-,CASSLAGRNTIYF,TGTGCCAGCAGTCTGGCCGGCCGAAACACCATATATTTT
TRBJ2-7,TRBV11-2,-,TRBD2,CASSGGDFSYEQYF,TGTGCCAGCAGCGGGGGGGACTTCTCCTACGAGCAGTACTTC
TRBJ1-5,TRBV5-6,many,TRBD1,CASSFFTGDIAYSNQPQHF,TGTGCCAGCAGCTTTTTCACAGGGGACATCGCGTATAGCAATCAGCCCCAGCATTTT
TRBJ2-5,TRBV29-1,few,-,CSVEKALQETQYF,TGCAGCGTTGAAAAGGCCTTACAAGAGACCCAGTACTTC
TRBJ2-1,TRBV12-3/TRBV12-4,few,TRBD2,CASSGGTSGGNEQFF,TGTGCCAGCAGTGGCGGGACTAGCGGGGGAAATGAGCAGTTCTTC
TRBJ2-1,TRBV12-3/TRBV12-4,many,-,CASSLGGGGYNEQFF,TGTGCCAGCAGTTTAGGTGGAGGGGGGTACAATGAGCAGTTCTTC
TRBJ2-7,TRBV10-2,many,-,CASQILRAYEQYF,TGCGCCAGCCAAATTTTACGGGCCTACGAGCAGTACTTC
TRBJ2-1,TRBV29-1,many,-,CSVEGAADTNEQFF,TGCAGCGTTGAAGGTGCAGCTGATACCAATGAGCAGTTCTTC
TRBJ2-1,TRBV12-3/TRBV12-4,-,-,CASSLFGDEQFF,TGTGCCAGCAGTTTGTTTGGCGATGAGCAGTTCTTC
TRBJ1-5,TRBV20-1,-,TRBD1,CSVGTVSNQPQHF,TGCAGTGTGGGGACAGTGAGCAATCAGCCCCAGCATTTT
TRBJ2-2,TRBV12-3/TRBV12-4,few,-,CASRYDTIPGELFF,TGTGCCAGCAGATACGACACCATTCCCGGGGAGCTGTTTTTT
TRBJ2-1,TRBV6-2/TRBV6-3,many,TRBD2,CASSYQSGSSYNEQFF,TGTGCCAGCAGTTACCAAAGCGGGAGCTCCTACAATGAGCAGTTCTTC
TRBJ2-2,TRBV11-2,many,TRBD2,CASSLRLAGGGNTGELFF,TGTGCCAGCAGCTTAAGACTAGCGGGAGGTGGGAACACCGGGGAGCTGTTTTTT
TRBJ2-3,TRBV7-2,few,-,CASSLGRGLTTDTQYF,TGTGCCAGCAGCTTAGGGCGGGGTCTAACCACAGATACGCAGTATTTT
TRBJ2-1,TRBV10-2,few,TRBD2,CASIRLAGTYNEQFF,TGCGCCAGCATCCGACTAGCGGGAACCTACAATGAGCAGTTCTTC